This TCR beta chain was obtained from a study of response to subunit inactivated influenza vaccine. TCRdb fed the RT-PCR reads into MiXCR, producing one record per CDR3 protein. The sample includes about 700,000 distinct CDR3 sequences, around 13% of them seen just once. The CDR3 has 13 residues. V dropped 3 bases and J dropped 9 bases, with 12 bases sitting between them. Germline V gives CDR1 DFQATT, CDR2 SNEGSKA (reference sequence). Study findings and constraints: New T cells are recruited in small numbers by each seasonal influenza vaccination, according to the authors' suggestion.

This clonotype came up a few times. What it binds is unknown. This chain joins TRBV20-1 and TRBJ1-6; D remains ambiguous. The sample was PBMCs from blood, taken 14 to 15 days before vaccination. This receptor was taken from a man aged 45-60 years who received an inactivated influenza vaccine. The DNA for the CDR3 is TGCAGTGCTAGTGATTCAGGTTCTTCACCCCTCCACTTT. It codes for CSASDSGSSPLHF.